This TCR beta chain was sequenced in a study of T cells after yellow fever vaccination. The overall study: With SMART-Seq v4 Ultra Low Input, the fractions containing low cell numbers were prepared. Broader study findings: FACS-sorted repertoires could harbor abundant contaminating bulk-population clonotypes.

The sample holds many counts of this clonotype. Its antigen is unknown. TCR cDNA was made by 5'RACE template switching, adding a universal primer site and UMIs. Each CDR3 protein gets one entry after TCRdb re-called the 5' RACE reads with MiXCR. The sample shows roughly 62,000 distinct CDR3 sequences, around 7% of them seen only once. The V and J ends lost 3 bases and 4 bases, in that order; junction bases with no gene match: 1. Germline V gene data show CDR1 as LGHNA and CDR2 as YSLEER. CDR3 length: 15 residues. Material: CD8+ T cells sorted from PBMCs, obtained on the day of the first yellow fever vaccination. The chain carries TRBV4-3 and TRBJ2-1, with 12 bases matching TRBD2. This sequence originates from a man between 18 and 29 years old who received the YFV17D yellow fever vaccine. This CDR3 is CASSHTSGGYNEQFF. The CDR3 DNA reads as TGCGCCAGCAGCCATACTAGCGGGGGGTACAATGAGCAGTTCTTC.